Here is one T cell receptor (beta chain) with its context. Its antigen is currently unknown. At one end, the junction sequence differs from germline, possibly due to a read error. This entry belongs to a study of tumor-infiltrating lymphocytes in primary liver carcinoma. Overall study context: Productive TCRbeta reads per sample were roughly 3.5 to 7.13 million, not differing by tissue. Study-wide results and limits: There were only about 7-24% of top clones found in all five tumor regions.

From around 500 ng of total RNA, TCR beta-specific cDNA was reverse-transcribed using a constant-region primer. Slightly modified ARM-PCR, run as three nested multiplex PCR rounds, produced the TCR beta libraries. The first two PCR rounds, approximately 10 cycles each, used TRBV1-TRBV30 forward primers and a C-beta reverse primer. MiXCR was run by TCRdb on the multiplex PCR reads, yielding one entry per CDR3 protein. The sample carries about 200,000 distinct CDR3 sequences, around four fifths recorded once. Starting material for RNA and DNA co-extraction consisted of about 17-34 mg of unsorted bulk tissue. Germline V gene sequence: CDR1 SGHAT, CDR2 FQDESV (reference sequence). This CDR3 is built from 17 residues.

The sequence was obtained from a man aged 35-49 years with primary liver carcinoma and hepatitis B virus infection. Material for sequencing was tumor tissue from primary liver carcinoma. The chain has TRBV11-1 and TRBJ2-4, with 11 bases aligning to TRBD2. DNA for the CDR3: TGTGTCAGCAACCTTCCCGGGACTAGCGGCACCAAAAACATTCAGTACTTC. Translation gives CVSNLPGTSGTKNIQYF.